Listed below are T cell receptor beta chains from one sample, sequenced in a study of blood T cell repertoires in COVID-19. Profiled with immunoSEQ multiplex PCR; TCRdb holds only in-frame clones, not every one. The table has roughly 290,000 clones, around nine tenths seen once. What was sequenced was PBMCs or T cells enriched from blood (not recorded which). The receptors stem from a woman aged 40 to 49 who had recovered from COVID-19. Each CDR3 is given without its conserved first and last residue. Size is stated for part of the rows, as once, few or many counts, or as a class when the clone is expanded.

abundance | v_gene | CDR3aa
- | TRBV7-2 | ASSFTSRATEQY
- | TRBV6-2/TRBV6-3 | ASSYPRSGGSYEQY
- | TRBV25-1 | ASTGGPLNYGYT
- | TRBV20-1 | SALAGYEQY
- | TRBV7-9 | ASSPRTGVVTQY
- | TRBV2 | ASSEIRDSI
- | TRBV20-1 | SASGAGGLETQY
- | TRBV28 | AGGGVGSGANVLT
few | TRBV18 | ASSEWTASGEQY
- | TRBV3-1/TRBV3-2 | ASSTTGGEQY
- | TRBV7-9 | ASSSSKGLAGSTDTQY
- | TRBV7-9 | ASSFDRGQPYEQY
- | TRBV7-9 | ATEPGDYNSPLH
- | TRBV20-1 | SASLWGDSGSKFDEQY
once | TRBV6-2/TRBV6-3 | ASSYRSGRQTQY
- | TRBV7-8 | ASSLARGGRGEQY
few | TRBV7-2 | ASSLDSSGSARTYEQY
once | TRBV27 | ASSFGTSGRDEQY
- | TRBV11-2 | ASSPQGRQETQY
- | TRBV7-9 | ASSLEGGTSTDTQY
- | TRBV3-1/TRBV3-2 | ASRPTVRNSPLH
- | TRBV19 | ASRPIATNEKLF
- | TRBV28 | ASSLYGTAGNTIY
- | TRBV7-3 | ASSPLARDTQY
- | TRBV28 | ASSFGQGSAEQY
- | TRBV28 | ASSFRGRTNYGYT
once | TRBV4-3 | ASSQGLAGGYNEQF
few | TRBV5-1 | ASSATPTGSQETQY
- | TRBV30 | AWRKEGADEKLF
- | TRBV30 | AWSGDSSYEQY
- | TRBV4-1 | ASSQGRGGVQNTGELF
- | TRBV2 | ASSGQGVGEQY
- | TRBV11-2 | ASSGRQGVDGNTIY
- | TRBV19 | ASSSGTDTQY
- | TRBV7-2 | ASSLVGGAGYGYT
- | TRBV5-6 | ASSLVSGDSPLH
- | TRBV28 | ASSLAGRPGAPNEQF
- | TRBV9 | ASSVVGDRRASGYNEQF
- | TRBV4-1 | ASSQDSRGIPYNEQF
- | TRBV18 | ASSPRTSGSEPQY
- | TRBV7-9 | ASSGLAGKFAGELF
- | TRBV7-2 | ASRKQGTTNEKLF
- | TRBV29-1 | SVEGGPLH